The 17 T cell receptor beta chains below were found in one sample sequenced in a study of T-cell reconstitution after alpha-beta-depleted transplantation in children. This sample's TCRbeta library carried unique molecular identifier barcodes. TCRdb fed the PCR reads into MiXCR, producing one record per CDR3 protein. The table shows a few hundred thousand distinct CDR3 sequences, with around 16% occurring only once. The sample was PBMCs from the stem cell graft donor, taken from the stem cell graft. The receptors shown here come from a human donor who donated a stem cell graft to a child with acute lymphoblastic leukemia.

This chain links TRBV4-1 with TRBJ2-1; D is unresolved. V was pared by 1 base and J by 6 bases, with 13 bases between. Per germline, CDR1 MGHRA and CDR2 YSYEKL. There are 15 residues in the CDR3. This CDR3 is CASSQAVARTNEQFF. CDR3 nucleotide sequence: TGCGCCAGCAGCCAAGCGGTGGCCAGGACCAATGAGCAGTTCTTC.

The genes are TRBV24-1 and TRBJ2-2, with no clear D. CDR1 and CDR2 (germline): KGHDR, SFDVKD. This CDR3 is 16 amino acids long. Deletions cut 3 bases from V and 2 bases from J, with 12 bases between. For the CDR3, the DNA is TGTGCCACCAGTGATCCTGGACGGAGCAACACCGGGGAGCTGTTTTTT. Translated, it gives CATSDPGRSNTGELFF.

This chain connects TRBV20-1 to TRBJ2-1; D possibly matches TRBD1 or TRBD2 (5 bases each). V was pared by 0 bases and J by 14 bases, with 14 bases between. The CDR3 extends over 12 amino acids. Germline V gene sequence: CDR1 DFQATT, CDR2 SNEGSKA (reference sequence). For the CDR3, the DNA is TGCAGTGCTAGAGATCGTGGGACCAGGGAGTTCTTC. Amino acids: CSARDRGTREFF.

This clonotype was seen more than once but under ten times. J is TRBJ2-5 and V is TRBV5-1, with TRBD2 matching 11 bases. The V gene's germline CDR1 is SGHRS and CDR2 YFSETQ. The CDR3 runs to 17 residues. After removal of 0 bases from V and 5 bases from J, the junction contained 9 bases not matched to a gene. CDR3 coding DNA: TGCGCCAGCAGCTTGGGTACTAGCGGGAGAGTAACGGAGACCCAGTACTTC. As protein: CASSLGTSGRVTETQYF. Complete variable domain (other parts from reference TRBV5-1 and TRBJ2-5): KAGVTQTPRYLIKTRGQQVTLSCSPISGHRSVSWYQQTPGQGLQFLFEYFSETQRNKGNFPGRFSGRQFSNSRSEMNVSTLELGDSALYLCASSLGTSGRVTETQYFGPGTRLLVL.

The chain carries TRBV12-3 or TRBV12-4 and TRBJ1-2, with a tentative D call TRBD1 (5 bases). Trimming took off 5 bases at V and 6 bases at J, with 28 bases between the two ends. CDR3 size: 18 residues. The CDR3 nucleotides read TGTGCCAGCAGTCCCTTGGGAGGGGCGAGGTCATCGGATCATGGCTACACCTTC. Its translation: CASSPLGGARSSDHGYTF.

There are a few counts of this clonotype. This chain joins TRBV25-1 and TRBJ2-7; no clear D. CDR1 is MGHDK and CDR2 is SYGVNS in the germline V gene. The CDR3 length is 16 residues. The V gene lost 6 bases and the J gene lost 0 bases, with 18 bases spanning the gap. The CDR3 sequence is CASSPRRTVGSYEQYF. In DNA form, the CDR3 reads TGTGCCAGCAGCCCACGCCGGACCGTGGGCTCCTACGAGCAGTACTTC.

The genes are TRBV11-3 and TRBJ2-3, with 7 nucleotides matching TRBD2. V was pared by 5 bases and J by 2 bases, with 7 bases of the junction left unmatched. Per the germline V gene, CDR1 is SGHNT and CDR2 is YENEEA. The CDR3 is 15 amino acids. CDR3 DNA: TGTGCCAGCAGCAGATGGACTAGTTCCACAGATACGCAGTATTTT. The encoded protein is CASSRWTSSTDTQYF.

This clonotype was detected many times. V usage is TRBV5-5 and J usage is TRBJ2-1; 13 nucleotides line up with TRBD2. Germline values: CDR1 SGHKS, CDR2 YYEKEE (reference sequence). Trimming took 5 bases from V and 7 from J; bases not matched to a gene: 9. The CDR3 spans 16 residues. Here the CDR3 reads CASRTAPGLAGNEQFF. The DNA for the CDR3 is TGTGCCAGCAGAACCGCTCCGGGACTAGCGGGGAATGAGCAGTTCTTC.

This clonotype was recorded only once. The chain is built from TRBV20-1 and TRBJ2-4, with 9 bases identical to TRBD2. The V gene's germline CDR1 is DFQATT and CDR2 SNEGSKA (reference sequence). Trimming at V came to 1 base and at J to 0 bases, leaving 4 bases not matched to a gene. The CDR3 is 16 amino acids. The CDR3 here is CSARVAGEGAKNIQYF. In nucleotides, the CDR3 is TGCAGTGCTAGAGTAGCGGGGGAGGGAGCCAAAAACATTCAGTACTTC.

This chain connects TRBV7-9 to TRBJ2-5; TRBD2 matches at 11 bases. V gave up 5 bases and J gave up 5 bases; unmatched junction bases: 13. From germline, CDR1 is SEHNR and CDR2 FQNEAQ (reference sequence). CDR3 length: 17 amino acids. CDR3 sequence reads: CASSTGTSGKGWETQYF. CDR3 DNA: TGTGCCAGCAGCACCGGGACTAGCGGTAAAGGGTGGGAGACCCAGTACTTC.

The J gene is TRBJ1-5, the V gene TRBV18; no firm D call. Looked up from germline, CDR1 is KGHSH and CDR2 is LQKENI. The CDR3 covers 12 residues. Trimming cost V 2 bases and J 4 bases, with 3 bases left between them. DNA of the CDR3: TGTGCCAGCTCACCAGAGAATCAGCCCCAGCATTTT. Protein product: CASSPENQPQHF.

The V call is TRBV6-2 or TRBV6-3, the J call TRBJ2-7; D is unclear. The germline gives CDR1 MNHEY, CDR2 SVGEGT. This CDR3 is built from 14 residues. Trimming left V 1 base short and J 2 bases short, with 9 bases between. The CDR3 is CASSYFPSTYEQYF. For the CDR3, the DNA is TGTGCCAGCAGTTACTTTCCGTCGACCTACGAGCAGTACTTC.

This clonotype was detected only a few times. The genes are TRBV4-1 and TRBJ2-7; D is ambiguous. The germline CDR1 and CDR2 sequences are MGHRA and YSYEKL. V lost 1 base and J lost 2, with 12 bases in between. This CDR3 has 15 residues. DNA for the CDR3: TGCGCCAGCAGCCAAGCGCCCACAGTTACCTACGAGCAGTACTTC. Translated, it gives CASSQAPTVTYEQYF.

This clonotype was seen a few times. This chain uses TRBV15 with TRBJ1-2; the D is unclear. Trimming left V 5 bases short and J 2 bases short, with 9 bases between. Germline V lookup: CDR1 LNHNV, CDR2 YYDKDF (reference sequence). The CDR3 consists of 13 residues. The CDR3 protein is CATSAILNYGYTF. The CDR3 bases are TGTGCCACCAGCGCCATCCTGAACTATGGCTACACCTTC. The variable domain in full, with the rest retrieved from reference TRBV15 and TRBJ1-2, is DAMVIQNPRYQVTQFGKPVTLSCSQTLNHNVMYWYQQKSSQAPKLLFHYYDKDFNNEADTPDNFQSRRPNTSFCFLDIRSPGLGDTAMYLCATSAILNYGYTFGSGTRLTVV.

The chain combines TRBV5-1 with TRBJ2-7; tentative D call: TRBD2 (6 bases). The CDR3 is 13 amino acids. With 0 bases removed from V and 7 bases from J, the gap between germline ends came to 11 bases. Germline V gene data show CDR1 as SGHRS and CDR2 as YFSETQ. CDR3 sequence reads: CASSLGDWVEQYF. The CDR3 nucleotides read TGCGCCAGCAGCTTGGGGGACTGGGTGGAGCAGTACTTC.

Only a few counts were recorded for this clonotype. The chain employs TRBV2 and TRBJ1-3; D gene unclear. V was clipped by 3 bases and J by 9 bases, with 12 bases between them. Germline CDR1 SNHLY, CDR2 FYNNEI. CDR3 length: 13 amino acids. In DNA form, the CDR3 reads TGTGCCAGCAGTGAGAGCAATCGGGGCACCATATATTTT. This sequence encodes CASSESNRGTIYF.

This clonotype turned up a few times. The genes are TRBV15 and TRBJ2-1; no reliable D call. The CDR3 covers 15 residues. The germline gives CDR1 LNHNV, CDR2 YYDKDF (reference sequence). Trimming stripped 4 bases from V and 8 bases from J, with 18 bases between. The CDR3 loop reads CATSTTRALSHEQFF. CDR3 in DNA: TGTGCCACCAGCACTACCCGGGCCCTTTCGCATGAGCAGTTCTTC.